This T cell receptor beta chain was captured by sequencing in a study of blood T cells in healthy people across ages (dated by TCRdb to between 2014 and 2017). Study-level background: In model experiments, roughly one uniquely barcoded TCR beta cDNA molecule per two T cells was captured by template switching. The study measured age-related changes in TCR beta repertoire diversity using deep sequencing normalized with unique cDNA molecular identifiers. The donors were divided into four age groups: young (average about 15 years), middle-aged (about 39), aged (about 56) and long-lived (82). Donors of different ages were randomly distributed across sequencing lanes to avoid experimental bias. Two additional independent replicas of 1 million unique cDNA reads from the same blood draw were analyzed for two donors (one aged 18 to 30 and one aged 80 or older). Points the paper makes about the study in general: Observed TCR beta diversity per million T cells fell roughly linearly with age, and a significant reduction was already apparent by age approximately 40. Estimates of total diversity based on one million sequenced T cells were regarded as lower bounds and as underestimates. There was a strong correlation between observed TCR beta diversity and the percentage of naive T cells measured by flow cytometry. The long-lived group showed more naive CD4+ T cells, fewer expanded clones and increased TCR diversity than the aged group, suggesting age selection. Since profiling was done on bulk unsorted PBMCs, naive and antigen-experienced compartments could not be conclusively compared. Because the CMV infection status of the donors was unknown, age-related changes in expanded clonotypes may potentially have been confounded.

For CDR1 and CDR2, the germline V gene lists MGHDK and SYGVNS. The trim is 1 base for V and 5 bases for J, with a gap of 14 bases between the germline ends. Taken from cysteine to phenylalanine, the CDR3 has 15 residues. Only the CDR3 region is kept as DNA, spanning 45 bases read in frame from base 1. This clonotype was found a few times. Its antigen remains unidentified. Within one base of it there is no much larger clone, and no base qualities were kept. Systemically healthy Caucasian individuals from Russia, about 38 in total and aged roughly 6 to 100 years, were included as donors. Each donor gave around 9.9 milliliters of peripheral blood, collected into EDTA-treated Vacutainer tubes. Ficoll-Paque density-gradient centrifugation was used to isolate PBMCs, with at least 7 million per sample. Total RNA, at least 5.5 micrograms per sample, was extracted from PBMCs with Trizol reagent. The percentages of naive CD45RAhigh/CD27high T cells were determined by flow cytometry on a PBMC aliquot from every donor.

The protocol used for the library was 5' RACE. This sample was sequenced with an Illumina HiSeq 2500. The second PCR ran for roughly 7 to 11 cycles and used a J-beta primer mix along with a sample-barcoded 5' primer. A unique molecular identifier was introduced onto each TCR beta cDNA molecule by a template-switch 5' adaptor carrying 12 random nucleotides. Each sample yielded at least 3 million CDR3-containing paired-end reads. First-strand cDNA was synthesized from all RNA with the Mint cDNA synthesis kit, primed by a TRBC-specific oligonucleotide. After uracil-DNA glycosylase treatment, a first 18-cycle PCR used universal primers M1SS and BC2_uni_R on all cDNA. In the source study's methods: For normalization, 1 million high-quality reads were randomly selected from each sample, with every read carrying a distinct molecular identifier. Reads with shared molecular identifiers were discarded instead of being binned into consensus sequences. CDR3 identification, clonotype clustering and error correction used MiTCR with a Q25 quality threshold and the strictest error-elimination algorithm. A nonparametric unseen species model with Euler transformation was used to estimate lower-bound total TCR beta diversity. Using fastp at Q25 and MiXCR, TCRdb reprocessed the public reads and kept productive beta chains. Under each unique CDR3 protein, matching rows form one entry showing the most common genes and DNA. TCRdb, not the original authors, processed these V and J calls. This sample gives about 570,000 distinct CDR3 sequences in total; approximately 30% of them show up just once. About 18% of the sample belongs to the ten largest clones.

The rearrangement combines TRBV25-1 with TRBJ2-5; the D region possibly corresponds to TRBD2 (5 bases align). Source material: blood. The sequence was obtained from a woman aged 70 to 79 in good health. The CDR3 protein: CASSESRDPVETQYF. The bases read TGTGCCAGCAGTGAATCCCGGGATCCCGTGGAGACCCAGTACTTC.